This TCR beta chain was captured by sequencing in a study of cytomegalovirus exposure and HLA in healthy donors. Notes on this clone: What it binds is not known.

PCR employed 60 Vbeta and 13 Jbeta primers. The repertoire was sequenced with immunoSEQ multiplex PCR; TCRdb's copy has only in-frame clones and lacks some. This sample has a few hundred thousand clones, with roughly 80% found just once. Study-level points and caveats: As a later analysis showed, a missense DCLRE1C variant was linked to trimming of TCR beta V- and J-genes. Roughly uniform sequencing depth across donors was assumed, possibly incorrectly. Immune exposure information available was restricted to CMV serostatus. Earlier analysis looked at TCR beta V segments, and most were productive about 90% or about 30% of the time.

This CDR3 is built from 13 residues. From germline, CDR1 is MNHNS and CDR2 SASEGT. V gave up 8 bases and J gave up 4 bases, with 12 bases separating them. The sample comprised PBMCs. V and J are TRBV6-1 and TRBJ1-5, with D possibly matching TRBD1 (5 bases). The sequence was obtained from a man aged 25 to 45 in good health and CMV-seronegative. The CDR3 loop reads CASGRDGNQPQHF. The CDR3, as DNA: TGTGCCAGCGGCAGGGATGGTAATCAGCCCCAGCATTTT.